This T cell receptor beta chain appears in the sequencing data of a study of technical replicates of blood from a few donors. The germline V gene encodes CDR1 MNHEY and CDR2 SMNVEV (reference sequence). This CDR3 region has 15 residues. V was trimmed by 3 bases and J by 3 bases, leaving 13 bases between them. TCRdb's table, derived via immunoSEQ multiplex PCR, lists solely in-frame clones and lacks some. Of about 83,000 clones in the sample, about 92% were seen once. The sequenced sample was T cells isolated from PBMCs. The rearrangement joins TRBV27 to TRBJ2-3, with D perhaps TRBD1 (7 bases). This TCR was recovered from a human donor in good health. The CDR3 spells CASSFGPGGTDTQYF. Here the CDR3 DNA reads TGTGCCAGCAGTTTTGGGCCAGGGGGGACAGATACGCAGTATTTT.